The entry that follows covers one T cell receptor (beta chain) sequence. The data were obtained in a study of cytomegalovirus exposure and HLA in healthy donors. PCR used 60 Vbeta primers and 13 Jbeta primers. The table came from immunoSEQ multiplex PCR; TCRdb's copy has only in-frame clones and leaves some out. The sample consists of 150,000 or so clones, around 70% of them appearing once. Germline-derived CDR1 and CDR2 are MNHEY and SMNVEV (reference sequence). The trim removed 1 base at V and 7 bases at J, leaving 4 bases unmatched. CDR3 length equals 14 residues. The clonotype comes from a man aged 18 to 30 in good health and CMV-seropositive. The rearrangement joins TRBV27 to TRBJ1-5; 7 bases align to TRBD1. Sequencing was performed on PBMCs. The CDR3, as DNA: TGTGCCAGCAGTTTATACAGGGGAGGCCAGCCCCAGCATTTT. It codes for CASSLYRGGQPQHF.